The sequence of this TCR beta chain was determined in a study of Graves' ophthalmopathy and Graves' hyperthyroidism. Amplifying from RNA transcripts, the study obtained TCR beta CDR3 regions. Investigators did first-round RT-PCR with HTBI primers, then second-round multiplex PCR. Each CDR3 protein is one row after TCRdb ran MiXCR on the multiplex PCR reads. The data hold fewer than 600,000 distinct CDR3 sequences, with about 15% observed a single time. In this sample, this clonotype turned up many times. This sequence originates from a woman in her twenties or thirties with Graves' ophthalmopathy. Source material: blood.

As DNA, the CDR3 is TGTGCCAGTAGTCCAGGGCTATTTTCCTACGAGCAGTACTTC. Its translation: CASSPGLFSYEQYF. The rearrangement joins TRBV19 to TRBJ2-7; D possibly corresponds to TRBD1 (5 bases). The V end was cut by 5 bases, the J end by 1 base, with 12 bases between. The germline V gene encodes CDR1 LNHDA and CDR2 SQIVND (reference sequence). The CDR3 is 14 residues long.